This T cell receptor beta chain was identified in a study of spatial heterogeneity in lung cancer. Study information: The cohort: around 77 early-stage, untreated non-small cell lung cancer patients.

Each TCR cDNA molecule bore a unique molecular identifier. TCRdb passed the 5' RACE reads through MiXCR, listing each CDR3 protein once. The repertoire holds around 110,000 distinct CDR3 sequences, with 9% to 15% as singletons. Germline lookup yields CDR1 SGHTA and CDR2 FQGNSA. CDR3 length equals 12 residues. Trimming shortened V by 5 bases and J by 15 bases, and 17 bases separated the two germline ends. Time point given: blood at routine non-recurrence follow-up after resection. The sequenced material consisted of unsorted whole RNA from tumor, nontumor lung or frozen PBMC. This clonotype was recorded many times.

The starting material was PBMCs, obtained at follow-up. V gene TRBV7-2 combines with J gene TRBJ2-1; possibly TRBD1 for D (5 bases). The TCR originated in a male donor with early-stage non-small cell lung cancer. CDR3 loop: CASSNRVWGPFF. The CDR3 DNA reads as TGTGCCAGCAGCAACCGGGTTTGGGGCCCGTTCTTC.